This TCR beta chain was documented in a study of shared clonotypes between healthy human individuals. Study results and limitations: Roughly 5% of naive CD4 clonotypes were shared across four donors.

Selected positively for CCR7 and CD45RO-negative, naive CD8 cells excluded terminally differentiated effector memory CD45RA+ cells. This clone was picked up one time. Antigen specificity is unknown. Only in-frame clones appear in the TCRdb table, and some are missing; sequencing was by immunoSEQ multiplex PCR. The top ten clones hold around 1.1% of a sample with millions of clones, about 95% of them seen once. V was clipped by 3 bases and J by 4 bases; unmatched bases: 8. CDR1 is LNHDA and CDR2 is SQIVND in the germline V gene (reference sequence). This CDR3 region has 15 residues. Sequenced input: naive CD8+ T cells sorted from blood. The chain recombines TRBV19 with TRBJ1-2; 7 nucleotides match TRBD1. The clonotype comes from a man younger than 35 in good health. The CDR3 bases are TGTGCCAGTAGTATTTCCGGGACAGCACCCTATGGCTACACCTTC. The encoded protein is CASSISGTAPYGYTF. The entire variable domain, with the rest obtained from reference TRBV19 and TRBJ1-2, is as follows: DGGITQSPKYLFRKEGQNVTLSCEQNLNHDAMYWYRQDPGQGLRLIYYSQIVNDFQKGDIAEGYSVSREKKESFPLTVTSAQKNPTAFYLCASSISGTAPYGYTFGSGTRLTVV.